These T cell receptor beta chains were read from a single sample in a study of molecular identifiers for immune sequencing clone quantification. MiXCR was run by TCRdb on the PCR reads, yielding one entry per CDR3 protein. Altogether approximately 550,000 distinct CDR3 sequences are present, roughly 24% being singletons, with the ten largest covering over 0.6%. Sequencing was done on a sample of naive CD8+ T cells from blood, with Jurkat cell RNA spiked in. These receptors came from a human donor in good health. Some libraries in this study had Jurkat cell RNA spiked in. Both conserved end residues are part of each CDR3. Fields, in order: CDR3 length, clone size, J gene, V gene, CDR3 protein. Clone size appears in some rows only: once, few, many, or a class for an expanded clone.

15	few	TRBJ1-2	TRBV4-3	CASSQDKGPNYGYTF
15	many	TRBJ2-7	TRBV12-3/TRBV12-4	CASSSPGTGGIEQYF
14	few	TRBJ2-1	TRBV24-1	CATSAGTEYNEQFF
13	many	TRBJ2-2	TRBV7-8	CASSYGTVGELFF
14	-	TRBJ2-5	TRBV7-9	CASSLSLGGETQYF
19	-	TRBJ2-1	TRBV20-1	CSARDPALAGGLGRNEQFF
14	-	TRBJ2-7	TRBV2	CASSVGGTGDEQYF
16	-	TRBJ2-7	TRBV4-1	CASSHLAGQRASEQYF
15	many	TRBJ1-1	TRBV7-9	CASSSGSASVTEAFF
15	few	TRBJ2-7	TRBV5-6	CASSLDGQGTYEQYF
13	many	TRBJ2-5	TRBV12-3/TRBV12-4	CASRDRGSETQYF
16	-	TRBJ2-5	TRBV20-1	CSASLRDRELKETQYF
17	few	TRBJ2-6	TRBV6-5	CASSRRQGYSGANVLTF
14	-	TRBJ1-6	TRBV5-3	CASSPSGPGSPLHF
14	-	TRBJ2-3	TRBV27	CASSLSFGSDTQYF
16	-	TRBJ2-2	TRBV7-9	CASSPDGLANTGELFF
14	many	TRBJ2-1	TRBV29-1	CSVNTGTSYNEQFF
19	few	TRBJ2-5	TRBV4-3	CASSQESSTAGPYQETQYF
13	-	TRBJ2-2	TRBV20-1	CSARDRAIGELFF
13	many	TRBJ1-1	TRBV6-1	CAILPFWNTEAFF
14	-	TRBJ2-5	TRBV2	CASGTCRILETQYF
14	few	TRBJ2-7	TRBV5-4	CASSLHGGGGEQYF
15	-	TRBJ1-2	TRBV4-3	CASSQDRQGADGYTF
15	many	TRBJ2-5	TRBV28	CASSLWTSAGETQYF
14	many	TRBJ2-5	TRBV6-5	CASSETGGEETQYF
17	-	TRBJ2-1	TRBV28	CASSSPFAAGAYNEQFF
12	-	TRBJ1-2	TRBV10-2	CASSESFTGYTF
15	many	TRBJ1-1	TRBV15	CATSLDRSRGTEAFF
13	-	TRBJ2-7	TRBV20-1	CSASDNDGYEQYF
16	few	TRBJ2-1	TRBV6-5	CASSYSSGTAYNEQFF
13	-	TRBJ2-7	TRBV5-1	CASSSTNPHEQYF
15	-	TRBJ2-1	TRBV6-5	CASSFWSGGDDEQFF
15	few	TRBJ2-1	TRBV13	CASSLEQGARNEQFF
18	-	TRBJ1-3	TRBV6-4	CASSDDWTGPPSGNTIYF
16	many	TRBJ2-3	TRBV3-1	CASSQDWTSGSDTQYF
15	few	TRBJ2-5	TRBV5-1	CASSLEAGPQETQYF
14	many	TRBJ2-3	TRBV29-1	CSVDTERYTDTQYF
15	-	TRBJ1-1	TRBV27	CASSLSRTGGTEAFF
15	-	TRBJ2-7	TRBV9	CASSVTPELKYKQYF
12	many	TRBJ1-1	TRBV12-3/TRBV12-4	CASSTLTFEAFF
16	-	TRBJ2-2	TRBV18	CASSPVGTGGIGELFF
15	-	TRBJ2-5	TRBV7-8	CASSFRDRVLETQYF
15	-	TRBJ2-1	TRBV9	CASSGRTGKYNEQFF
17	-	TRBJ2-5	TRBV29-1	CSVDGLAGRPGWETQYF
15	-	TRBJ1-5	TRBV5-5	CASSEIEASNQPQHF
15	-	TRBJ2-3	TRBV12-3/TRBV12-4	CASTSGWGGLDTQYF